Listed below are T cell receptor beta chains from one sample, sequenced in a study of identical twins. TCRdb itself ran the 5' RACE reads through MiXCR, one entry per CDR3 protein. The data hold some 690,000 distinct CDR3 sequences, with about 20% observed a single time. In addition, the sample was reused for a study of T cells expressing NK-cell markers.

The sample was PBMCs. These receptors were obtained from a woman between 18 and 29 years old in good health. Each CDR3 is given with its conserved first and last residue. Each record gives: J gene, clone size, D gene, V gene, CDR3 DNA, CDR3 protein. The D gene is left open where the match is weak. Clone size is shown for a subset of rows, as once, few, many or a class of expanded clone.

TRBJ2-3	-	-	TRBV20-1	TGCAGTGCTAGAGATTGGAAGTCTAGCACAGATACGCAGTATTTT	CSARDWKSSTDTQYF
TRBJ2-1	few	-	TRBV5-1	TGCGCCAGCAGCGCTACCAGACAGGAGGCCTACAATGAGCAGTTCTTC	CASSATRQEAYNEQFF
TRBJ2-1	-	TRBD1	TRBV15	TGTGCCACCACACGGGACAGGGACGTCGGGGAGCAGTTCTTC	CATTRDRDVGEQFF
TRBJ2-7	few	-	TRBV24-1	TGTGCCACCAGGCGGAAAGCGGATACCTACGAGCAGTACTTC	CATRRKADTYEQYF
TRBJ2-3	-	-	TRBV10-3	TGTGCCATCAATCGGACCCCTGGGGCAGATACGCAGTATTTT	CAINRTPGADTQYF
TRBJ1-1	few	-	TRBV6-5	TGTGCCAGCAGTTACTTCCCGGGGAGGAACACTGAAGCTTTCTTT	CASSYFPGRNTEAFF
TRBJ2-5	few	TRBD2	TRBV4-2	TGTGCCAGCAGCCAAGAAGGAAGAGCGGGAACCCGGGGAGAGACCCAGTACTTC	CASSQEGRAGTRGETQYF
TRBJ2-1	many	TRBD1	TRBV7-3	TGTGCCAGCAGCTTAACAGGGGGCAGTTTTAATGAGCAGTTCTTC	CASSLTGGSFNEQFF
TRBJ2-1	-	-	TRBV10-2	TGTGCCAGCAGTGAAGGCCGGCTGGCCGAGGAGTTCTTC	CASSEGRLAEEFF
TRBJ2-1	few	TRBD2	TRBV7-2	TGTGCCAGCAGCGCCCCCGGGAGGGGGGTCAATGAGCAGTTCTTC	CASSAPGRGVNEQFF
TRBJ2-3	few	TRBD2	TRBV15	TGTGCCACCAGCAGCCTAGCGGGGGATACGCAGTATTTT	CATSSLAGDTQYF
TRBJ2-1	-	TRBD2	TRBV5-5	TGTGCCAGCAGCATCCGGGGGGAGGAGTTCTTC	CASSIRGEEFF
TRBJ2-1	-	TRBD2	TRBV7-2	TGTGCCAGCAGCCCGCAAGCGGGGAAATTCAATGAGCAGTTCTTC	CASSPQAGKFNEQFF
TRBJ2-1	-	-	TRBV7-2	TGTGCCAGCAGCTGGGACTGGGGCTACAATGAGCAGTTCTTC	CASSWDWGYNEQFF
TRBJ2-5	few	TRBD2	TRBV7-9	TGTGCCAGCTTCCCCAGCGGGGGAGGAGAGACCCAGTACTTC	CASFPSGGGETQYF
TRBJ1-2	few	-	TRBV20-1	TGCAGTGCTGGCCCGTCCCGAGAAAGACTCTTC	CSAGPSRERLF
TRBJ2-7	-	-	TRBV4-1	TGCGCCAGCAGCCAAGTACCCATCGCCAGCTACGAGCAGTACTTC	CASSQVPIASYEQYF
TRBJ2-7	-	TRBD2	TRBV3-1	TGTGCCAGCAGCCGGAATAGCGGGACTGGAGAGCAGTACTTC	CASSRNSGTGEQYF
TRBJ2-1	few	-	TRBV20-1	TGCAGTGCTAGAGGACTAGTCTACAATGAGCAGTTCTTC	CSARGLVYNEQFF
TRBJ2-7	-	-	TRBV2	TGTGCCAGCAACTATGACCACCGTCCCGAGCAGTACTTC	CASNYDHRPEQYF
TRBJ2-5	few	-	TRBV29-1	TGCAGCGTTGCTCAGGGGTCATTACAAGAGACCCAGTACTTC	CSVAQGSLQETQYF
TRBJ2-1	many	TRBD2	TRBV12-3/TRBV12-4	TGTGCCAGCAGTTCACTAGCGGGGGGCTACAATGAGCAGTTCTTC	CASSSLAGGYNEQFF
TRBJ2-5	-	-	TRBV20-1	TGCAGTGCGACACAGGTCCAAGAGACCCAGTACTTC	CSATQVQETQYF
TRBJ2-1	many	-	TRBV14	TGTGCCAGCAGTCAGATTTACTTGGGGGGCCATGAGCAGTTCTTC	CASSQIYLGGHEQFF
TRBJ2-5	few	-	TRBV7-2	TGTGCCAGCAGCTTAGCCCCGAGCTTCGTGGGCGAGACCCAGTACTTC	CASSLAPSFVGETQYF
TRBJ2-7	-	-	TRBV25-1	TGTGCCAGCAGTCCTTGGTCCACACGGGACGAGCAGTACTTC	CASSPWSTRDEQYF